Detailed here is one TCR beta chain. The antigen is not known. Individuals having autoimmune disease history or systemic immunosuppression were not enrolled. Germline V gene lookup returns CDR1 SGHDT and CDR2 YYEEEE. The CDR3 runs to 14 residues. V was pared by 4 bases and J by 7 bases, with 18 bases between. TCRdb's table, derived via immunoSEQ multiplex PCR, lists solely in-frame clones and lacks some. The table includes 70,000 to 100,000 clones, 65% to 90% detected once. These data originate in a study of OX40 agonist ivuxolimab in advanced cancers. On the study more broadly: Administration of intravenous ivuxolimab to patients occurred every 2 weeks at 0.01 to 10 mg/kg.

Broader study findings: No antigen was identified for the clonally expanded peripheral T cells.

Sequences were derived from CD4+ or CD8+ T cells sorted from blood, sampled in a trial of the OX40 agonist ivuxolimab. The clonotype originates from an adult with an advanced solid tumor such as melanoma, head and neck, liver or kidney cancer. The chain is built from TRBV5-6 and TRBJ2-7, with D possibly matching TRBD1 (7 bases). CDR3 sequence: CASSRGDSASEQYF. CDR3 DNA sequence: TGTGCCAGCAGCAGGGGGGACAGCGCGTCGGAGCAGTACTTC.